The T cell receptor beta chain under discussion was sequenced for a study of shared clonotypes between healthy human individuals. Study context: CD4 naive cells filled three plates per donor, CD4 memory three, CD8 naive two and CD8 memory one. The study's findings and limits: Compared with clonotypes that all four donors shared, non-shared clonotypes had lower generation probabilities.

The assay was immunoSEQ multiplex PCR, and TCRdb's table has in-frame clones only and misses some. The sample lists 550,000 to 850,000 clones, under 80% occurring once. Details on this clone: Its antigen is not known.

This TCR derives from a woman in her 30s in good health. Sequenced sample: memory CD4+ T cells sorted from blood. The subset is: CD45RA-negative fraction.

The CDR3 sequence: CASNGAPGHTEAFF. CDR3 nucleotide sequence: TGTGCCAGCAACGGGGCTCCTGGTCACACTGAAGCTTTCTTT. V and J are TRBV19 and TRBJ1-1, with D possibly TRBD1 on 5 matching bases. Trimming removed 9 bases from V and 3 bases from J, with 17 bases in between. The CDR3 is 14 amino acids. Looked up from germline, CDR1 is LNHDA and CDR2 is SQIVND (reference sequence).